A selection of T cell receptor beta chains follows, all from one sample in a study of cytomegalovirus exposure and HLA in healthy donors. Measured with immunoSEQ multiplex PCR; TCRdb has only the in-frame clones, and not every one. The sample has around 100,000 clones, around 9.1% seen once; the top ten hold around 5.9%. What was sequenced was PBMCs. The receptors originated from a man in his forties in good health and CMV-seropositive. CDR3s include the opening cysteine and the closing phenylalanine or tryptophan. D genes are given only for firm matches. Only some rows state a clone size, as once, few, many or a class for expanded clones.

d_gene: TRBD2
j_gene: TRBJ2-1
abundance: few
v_gene: TRBV6-1
CDR3nt: TGTGCCAGCAGATCACCGGGACTAGCGGGGAATGAGCAGTTCTTC
CDR3aa: CASRSPGLAGNEQFF

d_gene: TRBD2
j_gene: TRBJ2-1
abundance: -
v_gene: TRBV2
CDR3nt: TGTGCCAGCAGTCTCCAGACTAGCTCCGATGGGCAGTTCTTC
CDR3aa: CASSLQTSSDGQFF

d_gene: TRBD2
j_gene: TRBJ2-5
abundance: few
v_gene: TRBV13
CDR3nt: TGTGCCAGCAGCTACGGGACTAGCGGACCAGAGACCCAGTACTTC
CDR3aa: CASSYGTSGPETQYF

d_gene: -
j_gene: TRBJ2-1
abundance: few
v_gene: TRBV7-3
CDR3nt: TGTGCCAGCAGCTTAACGGGAGCTTACTACAATGAGCAGTTCTTC
CDR3aa: CASSLTGAYYNEQFF

d_gene: -
j_gene: TRBJ2-2
abundance: few
v_gene: TRBV11-3
CDR3nt: TGTGCCAGCAGCCCAAGGGGGACGAGCACCGGGGAGCTGTTTTTT
CDR3aa: CASSPRGTSTGELFF

d_gene: TRBD1
j_gene: TRBJ2-5
abundance: few
v_gene: TRBV5-1
CDR3nt: TGCGCCAGCAGCTTGAATACAGGGGTGGAGACCCAGTACTTC
CDR3aa: CASSLNTGVETQYF

d_gene: TRBD1
j_gene: TRBJ1-2
abundance: -
v_gene: TRBV16
CDR3nt: TGTGCCAGCAGCCAATATAAACTGGACAGGGGGTTTGAGACTAGCGGCTACACCTTC
CDR3aa: CASSQYKLDRGFETSGYTF

d_gene: TRBD1
j_gene: TRBJ2-2
abundance: -
v_gene: TRBV6-1
CDR3nt: TGTGCCAGCAGACAGGGGGCGGGCACCGGGGAGCTGTTTTTT
CDR3aa: CASRQGAGTGELFF

d_gene: TRBD1
j_gene: TRBJ1-5
abundance: few
v_gene: TRBV6-5
CDR3nt: TGTGCCAGCAGTTACTCGCGGACAGGGGGCCAGCCCCAGCATTTT
CDR3aa: CASSYSRTGGQPQHF

d_gene: -
j_gene: TRBJ1-5
abundance: few
v_gene: TRBV6-1
CDR3nt: TGTGCCAGCAACCAGGGGTCGTATAGTCAGCCCCAGCATTTT
CDR3aa: CASNQGSYSQPQHF

d_gene: TRBD2
j_gene: TRBJ2-4
abundance: -
v_gene: TRBV7-3
CDR3nt: TGTGCCAGCAGCTTACGGCATGCGGGAGCGGCCAAAAACATTCAGTACTTC
CDR3aa: CASSLRHAGAAKNIQYF

d_gene: -
j_gene: TRBJ2-6
abundance: -
v_gene: TRBV6-6
CDR3nt: TGTGCCAGCAGAATCGGGGATACCTCTGGGGCCAACGTCCTGACTTTC
CDR3aa: CASRIGDTSGANVLTF

d_gene: -
j_gene: TRBJ2-1
abundance: -
v_gene: TRBV9
CDR3nt: TGTGCCAGCAGCGTGGGACAAAACAATGAGCAGTTCTTC
CDR3aa: CASSVGQNNEQFF

d_gene: -
j_gene: TRBJ1-1
abundance: -
v_gene: TRBV5-6
CDR3nt: TGTGCCAGCAACGAGGATCTGCTCAACACTGAAGCTTTCTTT
CDR3aa: CASNEDLLNTEAFF

d_gene: -
j_gene: TRBJ2-6
abundance: -
v_gene: TRBV2
CDR3nt: TGTGCCAGCACCCCGAACCCCCGGACATTCGGTTTTGGGGCCAACGTCCTGACTTTC
CDR3aa: CASTPNPRTFGFGANVLTF

d_gene: -
j_gene: TRBJ1-6
abundance: few
v_gene: TRBV25-1
CDR3nt: TGTGCCAGCAGTGCGTATTTCTCCTATAATTCACCCCTCCACTTT
CDR3aa: CASSAYFSYNSPLHF

d_gene: -
j_gene: TRBJ2-1
abundance: -
v_gene: TRBV11-1
CDR3nt: TGTGCCAGCAGCTCGGCAGCGGGTAGTGTGGATGAGCAGTTCTTC
CDR3aa: CASSSAAGSVDEQFF

d_gene: -
j_gene: TRBJ1-1
abundance: -
v_gene: TRBV19
CDR3nt: TGTGCCAGTAGTATTGGGGGAGGCGTGACCCCGAACACTGAAGCTTTCTTT
CDR3aa: CASSIGGGVTPNTEAFF

d_gene: TRBD2
j_gene: TRBJ2-2
abundance: few
v_gene: TRBV10-3
CDR3nt: TGTGCCATCAGTGCCACGAGGACTAGCGGGAGCTCCACCGGGGAGCTGTTTTTT
CDR3aa: CAISATRTSGSSTGELFF

d_gene: TRBD1
j_gene: TRBJ1-1
abundance: -
v_gene: TRBV6-1
CDR3nt: TGTGCCAGCAGCAGCCCGGGACAGGTGAACACTGAAGCTTTCTTT
CDR3aa: CASSSPGQVNTEAFF

d_gene: -
j_gene: TRBJ1-4
abundance: -
v_gene: TRBV15
CDR3nt: TGTGCCACCAGCAGAGGGCGGACTAATGAAAAACTGTTTTTT
CDR3aa: CATSRGRTNEKLFF

d_gene: TRBD1
j_gene: TRBJ2-7
abundance: -
v_gene: TRBV10-2
CDR3nt: TGCGCCAGCGGTCAGGGGGCGTCGTACGAGCAGTACTTC
CDR3aa: CASGQGASYEQYF

d_gene: TRBD2
j_gene: TRBJ2-1
abundance: few
v_gene: TRBV9
CDR3nt: TGTGCCAGCAGCGTAGATTCAGGACTAGCGGTCCGCAGGAGGGGGGGTGCGCAGTTCTTC
CDR3aa: CASSVDSGLAVRRRGGAQFF

d_gene: TRBD1
j_gene: TRBJ2-7
abundance: -
v_gene: TRBV5-6
CDR3nt: TGTGCCAGCAACCCGGAGACAGGGGGATCCCCCTCAAACTACGAGCAGTACTTC
CDR3aa: CASNPETGGSPSNYEQYF

d_gene: -
j_gene: TRBJ2-7
abundance: -
v_gene: TRBV15
CDR3nt: TGTGCCACCAGCAGAGGCCACATTGACGAGCAGTACTTC
CDR3aa: CATSRGHIDEQYF

d_gene: TRBD1
j_gene: TRBJ2-1
abundance: few
v_gene: TRBV10-3
CDR3nt: TGTGCCATCAGAGACAGGGGGACCAATGAGCAGTTCTTC
CDR3aa: CAIRDRGTNEQFF

d_gene: -
j_gene: TRBJ1-1
abundance: few
v_gene: TRBV6-1
CDR3nt: TGTGCCAGCACCCCGGGGGGGTTTACTGAAGCTTTCTTT
CDR3aa: CASTPGGFTEAFF

d_gene: TRBD2
j_gene: TRBJ2-7
abundance: -
v_gene: TRBV27
CDR3nt: TGTGCCAGCAGTTTATGGGGGGGTGAGCAGTACTTC
CDR3aa: CASSLWGGEQYF

d_gene: -
j_gene: TRBJ1-2
abundance: few
v_gene: TRBV7-8
CDR3nt: TGTGCCAGCAGCTTAGTAGCCGGGACTGGGAAGGGCTACACCTTC
CDR3aa: CASSLVAGTGKGYTF